This TCR beta chain was profiled in a study of identical twins. The study's findings and limits: Among monozygotic twins, out-of-frame TCR alpha sharing exceeded what models predicted. Abundant beta clonotypes from cord blood had fewer insertions, unlike memory repertoires, which showed none. The presence of invariant MAIT and iNKT cells could partly confound analyses of zero-insertion sequences.

This clonotype was seen a few times. The antigen remains unidentified. Trimming shortened V by 2 bases and J by 1 base, and 11 bases separated the two germline ends. The V gene's germline CDR1 is LGHNA and CDR2 YSLEER. This CDR3 has 16 amino acids. Unique molecular identifiers were present on the cDNA, which also gained a universal primer site by template switching. TCRdb reanalysed the 5' RACE reads using MiXCR and keeps one entry per CDR3 protein. The sample holds some 710,000 distinct CDR3 sequences; approximately 6% are singletons and the top ten take around 1.9%. The receptor comes from a man younger than 30 in good health. The chain employs TRBV4-3 and TRBJ2-2; D uncertain. The sequenced material came from naive T cells sorted from blood. CDR3 in amino acids: CASSQRRPLNTGELFF. The CDR3 DNA is TGCGCCAGCAGCCAACGCAGGCCTCTGAACACCGGGGAGCTGTTTTTT.